The sequence of this T cell receptor (beta chain) was determined in a study of T-cell reconstitution after alpha-beta-depleted transplantation in children. Study results and limitations: A year post-transplant, T-cell counts and diversity derived mostly from newly produced T cells.

Comments on this clonotype: The antigen is undetermined.

This sample's TCRbeta library carried unique molecular identifier barcodes. TCRdb re-analysed the PCR reads in MiXCR, keeping a single row per CDR3 protein. Among approximately 980,000 distinct CDR3 sequences, about 29% were seen once, and the ten largest hold more than 25%. This TCR came from a boy under two years old who had a stem cell transplant for SCID, so the T cells may come from the graft donor. Here the sequenced sample was PBMCs, mostly from graft donor cells, taken 360 days after TCRalphabeta/CD19-depleted stem cell transplant.

The CDR3 reads CASSDTPSTDTQYF. CDR3 in DNA: TGTGCCAGCAGTGATACACCTAGCACAGATACGCAGTATTTT. J is TRBJ2-3 and V is TRBV2, with D unresolved. The CDR3 extends over 14 amino acids. The V end lost 3 bases, the J end lost 0 bases, and 7 bases lay between the germline ends. Germline lookup yields CDR1 SNHLY and CDR2 FYNNEI.